This TCR beta chain was sequenced during a study of post-analysis software for immune sequencing data. Across the study: Disease courses included relapsing-remitting, secondary progressive and progressive-relapsing multiple sclerosis. Study-level results: Clustering by F measure revealed strong co-clustering among samples prepared together in one batch. When patients were compared with controls, 4 or 5 TRBV segments were more frequent, TRBV5-6, TRBV5-1 and TRBV20-1 among them. Diversity measured as normalized Chao1 was significantly lower in multiple sclerosis patients than in controls.

Incorporated into the TCR beta cDNA libraries were unique molecular identifiers, which served to reduce PCR and sequencing biases. T cells numbering roughly 1 to 11 million yielded cDNA molecules that totaled approximately 500,000. A single record per CDR3 protein comes from TCRdb applying MiXCR to the PCR reads. This table has about 200,000 distinct CDR3 sequences, over 25% appearing once. The CDR3 length is 15 residues. In germline, CDR1 is SNHLY, CDR2 FYNNEI. Trimming pared 1 base from V and 2 bases from J, leaving 9 bases between. To note about this clonotype: Its target is unknown.

Sequenced sample: blood. The chain employs TRBV2 and TRBJ1-3; a weak D match, TRBD1 (6 bases). This sequence originates from a girl aged 2-17 years with multiple sclerosis. The CDR3, as DNA: TGTGCCAGCAGTGAAGAGTCAGGGGCTGGAAACACCATATATTTT. It translates to CASSEESGAGNTIYF.